The rows below give T cell receptor beta chains drawn from one sample of a study of cytomegalovirus exposure and HLA in healthy donors. The repertoire was sequenced with immunoSEQ multiplex PCR; TCRdb's copy has only in-frame clones and lacks some. The table includes 150,000 to 200,000 clones, about 81% detected once. The sequenced material came from PBMCs. The receptors derive from a woman younger than 45 in good health and CMV-seronegative. Each CDR3 is given with its conserved first and last residue. A D gene is named only where the DNA matches it firmly. Not every row has a clone size; where given, it reads once, few, many or a size class.

-	TRBV29-1	-	TRBJ2-1	CSVREIRPRNNEQFF	TGCAGCGTTAGGGAGATCCGTCCCAGGAATAATGAGCAGTTCTTC
-	TRBV12-5	-	TRBJ1-2	CASGLDHRAYGYTF	TGTGCTAGTGGTTTGGACCACAGGGCCTATGGCTACACCTTC
-	TRBV19	TRBD1	TRBJ1-5	CASWDRGLSQPQHF	TGTGCCAGTTGGGACAGGGGGCTCAGTCAGCCCCAGCATTTT
-	TRBV11-1	TRBD2	TRBJ2-1	CASRLLGSGDYNEQFF	TGTGCCAGCCGGCTGCTGGGCAGCGGGGACTACAATGAGCAGTTCTTC
-	TRBV27	TRBD1	TRBJ1-2	CASSEPGQGNGYTF	TGTGCCAGCAGCGAACCGGGACAGGGCAATGGCTACACCTTC
-	TRBV5-1	-	TRBJ2-7	CASSLIPSTYEQYF	TGCGCCAGCAGCTTGATACCGTCTACCTACGAGCAGTACTTC
-	TRBV2	-	TRBJ1-2	CASSGESYGYTF	TGTGCCAGCAGTGGAGAGAGCTATGGCTACACCTTC
many	TRBV27	TRBD2	TRBJ2-7	CASSRTSGRGEQYF	TGTGCCAGCAGTCGGACTAGCGGGAGGGGCGAGCAGTACTTC
-	TRBV2	TRBD1	TRBJ2-1	CASSGDRGDNEQFF	TGTGCCAGCAGCGGGGACAGGGGGGACAATGAGCAGTTCTTC
-	TRBV28	TRBD1	TRBJ2-5	CASSLTGTGQETQYF	TGTGCCAGCAGTTTGACAGGGACAGGGCAAGAGACCCAGTACTTC
-	TRBV27	-	TRBJ2-2	CASRPPTFRNTGELFF	TGTGCCAGCAGACCACCAACCTTCAGGAACACCGGGGAGCTGTTTTTT
few	TRBV27	-	TRBJ1-5	CASSPGQTNQPQHF	TGTGCCAGCAGCCCCGGACAGACCAATCAGCCCCAGCATTTT
-	TRBV7-9	TRBD2	TRBJ2-3	CASSLGASGGSYSTDTQYF	TGTGCCAGCAGCTTAGGAGCTAGCGGGGGGTCCTATAGCACAGATACGCAGTATTTT
-	TRBV7-3	-	TRBJ2-1	CASSFTGVVPDEQFF	TGTGCCAGCAGCTTTACCGGGGTAGTTCCTGATGAGCAGTTCTTC
-	TRBV23-1	TRBD2	TRBJ2-7	CASSRPRTSANEQYF	TGCGCCAGCAGTCGCCCCCGGACTAGCGCCAACGAGCAGTACTTC
-	TRBV5-1	TRBD2	TRBJ2-2	CASSLDSSGGNTGELFF	TGCGCCAGCAGCTTGGATTCTAGCGGGGGGAACACCGGGGAGCTGTTTTTT
-	TRBV5-1	-	TRBJ1-3	CASSTGDSGNTIYF	TGCGCCAGCAGCACGGGAGATTCTGGAAACACCATATATTTT
-	TRBV29-1	TRBD2	TRBJ2-3	CSVEDGGRARGGTDTQYF	TGCAGCGTTGAAGATGGTGGGCGGGCCCGGGGGGGCACAGATACGCAGTATTTT
-	TRBV4-1	-	TRBJ2-7	CASSLGGHSPYEQYF	TGCGCCAGCAGCCTCGGCGGGCACTCCCCCTACGAGCAGTACTTC
-	TRBV7-9	TRBD2	TRBJ2-7	CASSWRTSGSYEQYF	TGTGCCAGCAGCTGGAGGACTAGCGGATCCTACGAGCAGTACTTC
-	TRBV28	-	TRBJ2-2	CASRRQSNTGELFF	TGTGCCAGCAGACGACAGAGCAACACCGGGGAGCTGTTTTTT
-	TRBV18	-	TRBJ2-3	CASSPDTRTDTQYF	TGTGCCAGCTCACCGGACACCCGCACAGATACGCAGTATTTT
-	TRBV6-5	TRBD1	TRBJ2-7	CASSRGGTGDHEQYF	TGTGCCAGCAGCCGAGGGGGGACAGGGGACCACGAGCAGTACTTC
-	TRBV4-1	TRBD1	TRBJ2-7	CASRRTGAHEQYF	TGCGCCAGCCGAAGGACAGGGGCCCACGAGCAGTACTTC
once	TRBV5-1	TRBD1	TRBJ1-2	CASSAWTGGSNYGYTF	TGCGCCAGCAGCGCCTGGACAGGGGGCTCAAACTATGGCTACACCTTC
-	TRBV30	-	TRBJ1-3	CAYTGASGNTIYF	TGTGCCTACACAGGTGCCTCTGGAAACACCATATATTTT
many	TRBV7-9	TRBD2	TRBJ2-2	CASRSRLAGETGELFF	TGTGCCAGCAGAAGTAGACTAGCGGGAGAAACCGGGGAGCTGTTTTTT
-	TRBV29-1	-	TRBJ1-1	CSVGGNRWTEAFF	TGCAGCGTCGGGGGAAACCGCTGGACTGAAGCTTTCTTT
-	TRBV11-2	TRBD1	TRBJ1-5	CASQGASNQPQHF	TGTGCCTCTCAGGGGGCAAGCAATCAGCCCCAGCATTTT
-	TRBV5-6	-	TRBJ2-7	CASSLAGSGYEQYF	TGTGCCAGCAGCTTGGCGGGGTCCGGCTACGAGCAGTACTTC
few	TRBV6-5	TRBD1	TRBJ1-5	CASSYQGDQPQHF	TGTGCCAGCAGTTACCAGGGGGATCAGCCCCAGCATTTT
-	TRBV2	-	TRBJ1-6	CASSVSSSYNSPLHF	TGTGCCAGCAGTGTTAGCAGCTCCTATAATTCACCCCTCCACTTT
-	TRBV14	-	TRBJ2-1	CASSQERSGQYNEQFF	TGTGCCAGCAGCCAAGAACGTTCGGGACAATACAATGAGCAGTTCTTC
-	TRBV6-1	TRBD2	TRBJ2-7	CASSEVAGSGDEQYF	TGTGCCAGCAGTGAAGTAGCGGGATCCGGCGACGAGCAGTACTTC
-	TRBV28	-	TRBJ2-2	CASNPATENTGELFF	TGTGCCAGCAATCCAGCAACAGAGAACACCGGGGAGCTGTTTTTT
-	TRBV5-6	-	TRBJ2-3	CASSPSGISTDTQYF	TGTGCCAGCAGCCCGAGCGGAATTAGCACAGATACGCAGTATTTT
-	TRBV5-1	TRBD1	TRBJ1-2	CASSLVPGQGKGYTF	TGCGCCAGCAGCTTGGTTCCGGGACAGGGCAAAGGCTACACCTTC
-	TRBV25-1	-	TRBJ2-4	CASTEDKAYGVF	TGTGCCAGCACCGAGGACAAGGCGTATGGGGTCTTC
-	TRBV5-1	-	TRBJ2-3	CASRETGRVTDTQYF	TGCGCCAGCAGGGAAACAGGCCGGGTCACAGATACGCAGTATTTT
-	TRBV7-9	TRBD2	TRBJ2-1	CASSLGGTSGRDDNEQFF	TGTGCCAGCAGCTTAGGTGGGACTAGCGGGAGAGACGACAATGAGCAGTTCTTC
-	TRBV4-1	TRBD1	TRBJ2-7	CASSHATRGQDYEQYF	TGCGCCAGCAGCCACGCGACCAGGGGGCAAGACTACGAGCAGTACTTC
-	TRBV5-1	TRBD2	TRBJ2-1	CASSPAGGRPNNEQFF	TGCGCCAGCAGCCCCGCCGGCGGGAGACCAAACAATGAGCAGTTCTTC
-	TRBV2	-	TRBJ2-4	CASSDVGGNIQYF	TGTGCCAGCAGTGATGTAGGGGGTAACATTCAGTACTTC
-	TRBV30	-	TRBJ2-3	CAWSVGGSTDTQYF	TGTGCCTGGAGTGTCGGCGGTAGCACAGATACGCAGTATTTT
-	TRBV19	-	TRBJ1-5	CASQWSGGNQPQHF	TGTGCCAGTCAGTGGTCAGGGGGCAATCAGCCCCAGCATTTT
-	TRBV6-5	-	TRBJ2-2	CASSYSLQGTGELFF	TGTGCCAGCAGTTACAGCCTTCAGGGCACCGGGGAGCTGTTTTTT
-	TRBV7-2	-	TRBJ2-7	CASSLGGQSYEQYF	TGTGCCAGCAGCTTAGGCGGACAGTCCTACGAGCAGTACTTC
-	TRBV7-2	TRBD2	TRBJ2-1	CASSSSGRAGNEQFF	TGTGCCAGCAGCTCCAGCGGGAGGGCCGGCAATGAGCAGTTCTTC
-	TRBV30	-	TRBJ2-7	CAWNWGAYEQYF	TGTGCCTGGAACTGGGGGGCCTACGAGCAGTACTTC